The rows below give T cell receptor beta chains drawn from one sample of a study of vaccination and CD4 T cells after COVID-19. TCRdb ran MiXCR on the PCR reads and lists one entry per CDR3 protein. The table shows about 8,900 distinct CDR3 sequences, with 25% to 35% occurring only once. These TCRs' antigens remain unknown. The sample was CD4+ T cells from blood, cultured in vitro. The receptors originated from a human donor in good health. CDR3s leave out the opening cysteine and the closing phenylalanine or tryptophan.

V gene	CDR3 protein
TRBV20-1	SAGVSQKY
TRBV20-1	SASFGDRAAKNIQY
TRBV27	ASSLAGYEAF
TRBV7-3	ASSAGTTHWDEQF
TRBV6-5	ASSYRSYEQY
TRBV7-8	ASSGGGRGTDTQY
TRBV20-1	SARGDGNYGYT
TRBV24-1	ATSDFGRSQH
TRBV20-1	SAIAGGPGGEQY
TRBV2	ASSEIAEKPY
TRBV2	ASIEQGPGNEQF
TRBV20-1	SARGQGSGKNIQY
TRBV6-4	ASSAPEAF
TRBV6-5	ASSYVGTGSQNTIY
TRBV5-4	ASSSAGAPIETQY
TRBV7-3	ASSSTGREQF
TRBV19	ASNRDFSSNQPQH
TRBV2	ASRSRLAGTGTRY
TRBV6-1	ASSPGTGRLF
TRBV7-2	ASSPGQGNQPQH
TRBV2	ASKRAGGSTDTQY
TRBV24-1	ATSAGTGGTWGETQY
TRBV15	ATSNRLAGGRSGELF
TRBV2	ASSGPANEKLF
TRBV2	ASSIWTGAEAF
TRBV27	ASSSSGTSGTQETQY
TRBV6-1	ASTRAGGRIEAQY
TRBV2	ASSGTGTREIQY
TRBV28	ASSYWTGNGYT
TRBV6-4	ASSDSSGSYNEQF
TRBV7-9	ASSLYPDRGLLAGEVEQY
TRBV27	ASSLYTSYEQY
TRBV15	ATSRQGSYQPQH
TRBV30	ACGDGELF
TRBV7-9	ASAIAGVTWETQY
TRBV6-2/TRBV6-3	ASFLAPGPHI
TRBV6-5	ASSYSIGATSGAVNEQF
TRBV2	ASSERRLSYNEQF
TRBV5-1	ASSGTGTGTDTQY
TRBV6-2/TRBV6-3	ASRLGLPNYEQY
TRBV28	ASSPRQGASEAF
TRBV25-1	ASSASGLSSYNEQF
TRBV12-3/TRBV12-4	ASSFWGQGSYEQY
TRBV6-1	ATASRDSSYEQY
TRBV7-2	ASTGTSTIIRNEQF
TRBV20-1	SARKIDRDGNEQF
TRBV20-1	SARVQSMRETQY
TRBV5-4	ASSLDRGLQETQY
TRBV24-1	ATSDPTTGRRDNEQF
TRBV6-5	ASSYSSRGYSGANVLT
TRBV7-2	ASSLDRGVANTLYEQY
TRBV12-3/TRBV12-4	ASSSTDTEAF
TRBV5-1	ASSGYEQY
TRBV11-3	ASSSFPPGLNQPQH
TRBV20-1	SAHYRLGSGGEQY
TRBV10-3	ATRERVGTVNQPQH
TRBV20-1	SATGEKQF